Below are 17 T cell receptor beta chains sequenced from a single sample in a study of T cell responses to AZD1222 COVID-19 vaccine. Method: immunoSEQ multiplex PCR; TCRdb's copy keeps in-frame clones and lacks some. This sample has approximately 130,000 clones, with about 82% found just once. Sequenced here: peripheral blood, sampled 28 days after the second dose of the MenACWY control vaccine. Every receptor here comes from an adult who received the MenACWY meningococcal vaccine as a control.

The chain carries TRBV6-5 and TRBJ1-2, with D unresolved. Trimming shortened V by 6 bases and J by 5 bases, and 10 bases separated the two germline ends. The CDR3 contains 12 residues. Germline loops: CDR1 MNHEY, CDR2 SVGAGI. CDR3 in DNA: TGTGCCAGCAGCTCTCAGTCGTATGGCTACACCTTC. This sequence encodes CASSSQSYGYTF.

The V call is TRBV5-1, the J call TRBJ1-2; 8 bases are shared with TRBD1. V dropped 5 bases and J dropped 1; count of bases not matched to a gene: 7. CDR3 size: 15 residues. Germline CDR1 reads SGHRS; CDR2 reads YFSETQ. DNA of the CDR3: TGCGCCAGCAGACGGGACAGGAGCTTTAACTATGGCTACACCTTC. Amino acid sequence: CASRRDRSFNYGYTF.

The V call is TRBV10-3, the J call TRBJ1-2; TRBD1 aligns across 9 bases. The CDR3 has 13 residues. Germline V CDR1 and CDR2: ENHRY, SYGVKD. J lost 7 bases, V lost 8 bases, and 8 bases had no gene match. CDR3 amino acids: CAIQVTGGGGYTF. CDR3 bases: TGTGCCATCCAAGTGACAGGGGGTGGTGGCTACACCTTC.

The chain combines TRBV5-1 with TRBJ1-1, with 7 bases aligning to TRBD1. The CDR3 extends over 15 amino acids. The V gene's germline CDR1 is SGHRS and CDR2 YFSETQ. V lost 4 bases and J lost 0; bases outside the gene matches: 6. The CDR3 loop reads CASSIRQGLNTEAFF. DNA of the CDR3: TGCGCCAGCAGCATTCGACAGGGCCTGAACACTGAAGCTTTCTTT.

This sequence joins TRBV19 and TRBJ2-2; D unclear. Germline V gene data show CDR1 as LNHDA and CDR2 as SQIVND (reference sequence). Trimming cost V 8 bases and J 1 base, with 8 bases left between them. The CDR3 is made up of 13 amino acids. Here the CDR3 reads CASEEQNTGELFF. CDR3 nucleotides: TGTGCCAGTGAAGAGCAGAACACCGGGGAGCTGTTTTTT.

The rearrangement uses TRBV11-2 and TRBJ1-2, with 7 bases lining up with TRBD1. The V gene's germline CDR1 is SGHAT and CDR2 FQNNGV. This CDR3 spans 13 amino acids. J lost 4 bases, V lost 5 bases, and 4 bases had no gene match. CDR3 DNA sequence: TGTGCCAGCAGCCTGAACAGGGGCTATGGCTACACCTTC. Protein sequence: CASSLNRGYGYTF.

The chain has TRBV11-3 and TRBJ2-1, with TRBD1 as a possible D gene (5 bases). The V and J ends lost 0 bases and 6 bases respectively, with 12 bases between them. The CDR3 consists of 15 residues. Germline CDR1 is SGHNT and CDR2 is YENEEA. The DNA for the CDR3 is TGTGCCAGCAGCTTAGATCCCAGGGAACGCAATGAGCAGTTCTTC. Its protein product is CASSLDPRERNEQFF.

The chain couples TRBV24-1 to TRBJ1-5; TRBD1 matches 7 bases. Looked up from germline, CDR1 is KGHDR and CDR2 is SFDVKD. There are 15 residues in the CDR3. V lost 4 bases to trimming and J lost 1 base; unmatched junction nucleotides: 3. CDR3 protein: CATSESGQSNQPQHF. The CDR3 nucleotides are TGTGCCACCAGTGAGTCGGGACAGAGCAATCAGCCCCAGCATTTT.

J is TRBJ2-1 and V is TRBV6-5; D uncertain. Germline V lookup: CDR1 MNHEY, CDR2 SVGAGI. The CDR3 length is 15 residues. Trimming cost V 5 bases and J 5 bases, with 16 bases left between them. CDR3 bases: TGTGCCAGCAGTCGAGCCCCTTACAGCAACAATGAGCAGTTCTTC. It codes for CASSRAPYSNNEQFF.

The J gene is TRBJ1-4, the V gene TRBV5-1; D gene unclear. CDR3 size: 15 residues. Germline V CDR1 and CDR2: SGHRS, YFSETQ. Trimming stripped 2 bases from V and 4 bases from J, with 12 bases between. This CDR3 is CASSLNRRVNEKLFF. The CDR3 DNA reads TGCGCCAGCAGCTTAAACCGTAGGGTTAATGAAAAACTGTTTTTT.

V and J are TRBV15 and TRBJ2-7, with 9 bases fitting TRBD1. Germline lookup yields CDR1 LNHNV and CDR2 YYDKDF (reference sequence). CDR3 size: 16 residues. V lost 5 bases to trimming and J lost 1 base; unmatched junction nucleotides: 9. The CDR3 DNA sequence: TGTGCCACCAGCTCACTAGGGACAGGGACATCCTACGAGCAGTACTTC. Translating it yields CATSSLGTGTSYEQYF.

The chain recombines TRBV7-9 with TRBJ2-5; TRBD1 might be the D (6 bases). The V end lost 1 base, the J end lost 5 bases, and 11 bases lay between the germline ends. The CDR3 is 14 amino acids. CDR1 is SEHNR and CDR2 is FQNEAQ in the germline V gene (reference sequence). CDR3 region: CASSLVNRVETQYF. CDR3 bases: TGTGCCAGCAGCTTAGTGAACAGGGTTGAGACCCAGTACTTC.

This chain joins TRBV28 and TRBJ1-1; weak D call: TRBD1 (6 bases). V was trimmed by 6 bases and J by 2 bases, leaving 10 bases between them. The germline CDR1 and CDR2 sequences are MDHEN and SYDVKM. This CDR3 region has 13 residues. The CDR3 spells CASRETGNTEAFF. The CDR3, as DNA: TGTGCCAGCAGGGAGACAGGCAACACTGAAGCTTTCTTT.

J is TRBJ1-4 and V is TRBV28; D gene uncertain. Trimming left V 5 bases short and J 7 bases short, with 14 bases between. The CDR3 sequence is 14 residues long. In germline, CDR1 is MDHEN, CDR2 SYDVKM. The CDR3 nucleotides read TGTGCCAGCAGTGTGGCCCTGGTGGGTGAAAAACTGTTTTTT. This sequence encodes CASSVALVGEKLFF.

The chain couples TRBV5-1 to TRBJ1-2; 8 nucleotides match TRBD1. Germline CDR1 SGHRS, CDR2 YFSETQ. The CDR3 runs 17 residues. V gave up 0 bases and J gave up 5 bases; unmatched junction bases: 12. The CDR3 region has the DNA TGCGCCAGCAGCTTGGAGCCAGGGGGCTTCTTGGGATATGGCTACACCTTC. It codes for CASSLEPGGFLGYGYTF.

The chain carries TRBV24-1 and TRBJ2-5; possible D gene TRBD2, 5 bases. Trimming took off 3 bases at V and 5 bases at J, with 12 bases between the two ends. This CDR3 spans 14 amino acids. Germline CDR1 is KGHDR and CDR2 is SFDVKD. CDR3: CATSDHGDRETQYF. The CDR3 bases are TGTGCCACCAGTGATCACGGGGATAGGGAGACCCAGTACTTC.

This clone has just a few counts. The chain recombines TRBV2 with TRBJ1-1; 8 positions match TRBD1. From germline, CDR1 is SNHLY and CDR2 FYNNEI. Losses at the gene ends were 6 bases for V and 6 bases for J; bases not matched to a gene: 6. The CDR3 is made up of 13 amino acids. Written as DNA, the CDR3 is TGTGCCAGCAGAAGGACAGGGCCATCTGAAGCTTTCTTT. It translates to CASRRTGPSEAFF.